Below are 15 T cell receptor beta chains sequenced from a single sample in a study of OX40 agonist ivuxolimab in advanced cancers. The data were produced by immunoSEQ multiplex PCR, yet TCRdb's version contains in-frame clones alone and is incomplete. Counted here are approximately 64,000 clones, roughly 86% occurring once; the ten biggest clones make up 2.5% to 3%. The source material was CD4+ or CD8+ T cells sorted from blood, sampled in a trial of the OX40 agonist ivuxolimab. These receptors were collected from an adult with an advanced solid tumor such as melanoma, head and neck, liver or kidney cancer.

The CDR3 DNA reads as TGCGCCAGCAGCCCACTCCCGACTAGTGTGGGGCTAAATGAGCAGTTCTTC. This sequence encodes CASSPLPTSVGLNEQFF. The V gene is TRBV5-1, the J gene TRBJ2-1, with a weak D call TRBD2 (6 bases). Trimming stripped 4 bases from V and 7 bases from J, with 24 bases between. This CDR3 region has 17 residues. The germline gives CDR1 SGHRS, CDR2 YFSETQ.

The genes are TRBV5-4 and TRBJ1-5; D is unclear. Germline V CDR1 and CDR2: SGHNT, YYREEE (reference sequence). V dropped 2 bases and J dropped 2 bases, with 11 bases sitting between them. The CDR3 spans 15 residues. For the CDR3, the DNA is TGTGCCAGCAGCTTCGACCCGGGAGGCAATCAGCCCCAGCATTTT. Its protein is CASSFDPGGNQPQHF.

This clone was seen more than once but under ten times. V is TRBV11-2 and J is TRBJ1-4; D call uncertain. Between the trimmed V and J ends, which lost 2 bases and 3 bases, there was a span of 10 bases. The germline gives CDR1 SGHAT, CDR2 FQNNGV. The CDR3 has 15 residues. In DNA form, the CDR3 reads TGTGCCAGCAGCTTATTACGGGGTTCTAATGAAAAACTGTTTTTT. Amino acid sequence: CASSLLRGSNEKLFF. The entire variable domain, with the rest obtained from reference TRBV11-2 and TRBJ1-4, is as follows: EAGVAQSPRYKIIEKRQSVAFWCNPISGHATLYWYQQILGQGPKLLIQFQNNGVVDDSQLPKDRFSAERLKGVDSTLKIQPAKLEDSAVYLCASSLLRGSNEKLFFGSGTQLSVL.

The CDR3 DNA follows: TGTGCCAGCAGGACAGGGGGACAGAACCAAGAGACCCAGTACTTC. The encoded protein is CASRTGGQNQETQYF. This rearrangement joins TRBV6-5 to TRBJ2-5; 9 nucleotides match TRBD1. V shed 6 bases and J 0 bases; nucleotides not matched to a gene: 5. Germline lookup yields CDR1 MNHEY and CDR2 SVGAGI. The CDR3 runs to 15 residues.

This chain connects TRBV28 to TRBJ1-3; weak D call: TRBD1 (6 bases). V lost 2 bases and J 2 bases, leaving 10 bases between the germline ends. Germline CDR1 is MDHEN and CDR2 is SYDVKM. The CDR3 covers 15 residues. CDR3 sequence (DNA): TGTGCCAGCAGTTTAGGGGGCGCCCCTGGAAACACCATATATTTT. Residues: CASSLGGAPGNTIYF.

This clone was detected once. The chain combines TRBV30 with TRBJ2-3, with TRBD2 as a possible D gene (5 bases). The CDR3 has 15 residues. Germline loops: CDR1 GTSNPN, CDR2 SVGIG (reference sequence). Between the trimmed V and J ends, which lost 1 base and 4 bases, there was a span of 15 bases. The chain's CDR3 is CAWSDSVQSADTQYF. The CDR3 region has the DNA TGTGCCTGGAGTGATAGCGTACAGAGCGCAGATACGCAGTATTTT.

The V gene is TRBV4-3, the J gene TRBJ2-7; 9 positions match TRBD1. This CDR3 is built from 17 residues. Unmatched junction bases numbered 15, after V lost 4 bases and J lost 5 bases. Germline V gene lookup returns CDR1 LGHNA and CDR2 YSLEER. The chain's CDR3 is CASSRTWAGTGSNEQYF. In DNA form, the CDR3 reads TGCGCCAGCAGCCGAACTTGGGCCGGGACAGGGTCGAACGAGCAGTACTTC.

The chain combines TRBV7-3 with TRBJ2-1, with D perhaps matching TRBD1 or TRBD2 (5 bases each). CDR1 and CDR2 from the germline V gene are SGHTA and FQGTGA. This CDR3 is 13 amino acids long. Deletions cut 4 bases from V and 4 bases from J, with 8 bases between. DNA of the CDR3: TGTGCCAGCAGCTCGGGACGGTACAATGAGCAGTTCTTC. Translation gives CASSSGRYNEQFF.

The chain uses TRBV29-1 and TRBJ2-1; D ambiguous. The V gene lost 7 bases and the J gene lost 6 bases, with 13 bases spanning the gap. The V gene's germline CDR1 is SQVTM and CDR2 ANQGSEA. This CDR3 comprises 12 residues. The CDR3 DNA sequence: TGCAGCGCCCCAGTTTCATCCAATGAGCAGTTCTTC. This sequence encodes CSAPVSSNEQFF.

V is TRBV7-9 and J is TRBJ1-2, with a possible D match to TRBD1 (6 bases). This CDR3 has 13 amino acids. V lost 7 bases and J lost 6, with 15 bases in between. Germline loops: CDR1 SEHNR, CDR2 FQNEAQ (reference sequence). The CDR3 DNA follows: TGTGCCAGCAACTTGGTGGGGGCGGATGGCTACACCTTC. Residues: CASNLVGADGYTF.

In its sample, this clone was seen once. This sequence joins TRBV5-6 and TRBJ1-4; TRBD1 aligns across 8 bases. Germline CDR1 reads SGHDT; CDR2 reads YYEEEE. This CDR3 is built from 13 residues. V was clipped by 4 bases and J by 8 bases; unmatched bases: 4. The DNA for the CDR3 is TGTGCCAGCAGCCCGTGGGACAGGGAAAAACTGTTTTTT. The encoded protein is CASSPWDREKLFF.

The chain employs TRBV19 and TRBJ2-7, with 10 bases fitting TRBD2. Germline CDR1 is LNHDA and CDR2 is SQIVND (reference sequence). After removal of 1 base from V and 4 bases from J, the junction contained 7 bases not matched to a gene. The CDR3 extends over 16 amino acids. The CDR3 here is CASSIVRAGGHYEQYF. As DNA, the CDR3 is TGTGCCAGTAGTATAGTTCGAGCGGGAGGGCATTACGAGCAGTACTTC.

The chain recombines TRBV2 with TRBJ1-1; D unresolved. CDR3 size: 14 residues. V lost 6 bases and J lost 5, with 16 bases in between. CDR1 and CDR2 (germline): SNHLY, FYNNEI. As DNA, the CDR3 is TGTGCCAGCAGGGGGAGTCTTGCGAGAACTGAAGCTTTCTTT. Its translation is CASRGSLARTEAFF.

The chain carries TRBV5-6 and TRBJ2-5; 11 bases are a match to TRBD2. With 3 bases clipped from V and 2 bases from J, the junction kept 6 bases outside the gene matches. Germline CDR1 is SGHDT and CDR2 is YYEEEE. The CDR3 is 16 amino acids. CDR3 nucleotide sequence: TGTGCCAGCAGCTCCCCGACTAGCGGGACTCAAGAGACCCAGTACTTC. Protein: CASSSPTSGTQETQYF.

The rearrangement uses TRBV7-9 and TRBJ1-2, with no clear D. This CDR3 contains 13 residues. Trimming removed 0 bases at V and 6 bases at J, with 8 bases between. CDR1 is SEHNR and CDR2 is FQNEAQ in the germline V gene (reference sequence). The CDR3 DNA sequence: TGTGCCAGCAGCTTAGCGGAGGCGGATGGCTACACCTTC. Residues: CASSLAEADGYTF.